This T cell receptor (beta chain) was sequenced for a study of T-cell reconstitution after alpha-beta-depleted transplantation in children. This clonotype was seen only once. The CDR3 length is 18 residues. Per the germline V gene, CDR1 is LGHNA and CDR2 is YNFKEQ. V was clipped by 4 bases and J by 3 bases; unmatched bases: 13. Preparation of the TCRbeta library involved a method that used unique molecular identifiers. TCRdb reanalysed the PCR reads using MiXCR and keeps one entry per CDR3 protein. The repertoire holds about 900,000 distinct CDR3 sequences, with around 30% as singletons. This clonotype originated in a boy under two years old who had a stem cell transplant for SCID, so the T cells may come from the graft donor. This specimen consisted of PBMCs, mostly from graft donor cells, obtained 360 days after TCRalphabeta/CD19-depleted stem cell transplant. The rearrangement links TRBV4-2 to TRBJ2-7, with 12 bases that match TRBD2. The chain's CDR3 is CASSLALLAGGQVYEQYF. DNA of the CDR3: TGTGCCAGCAGCCTCGCACTCCTAGCGGGGGGGCAGGTCTACGAGCAGTACTTC.